The present T cell receptor beta chain was sequenced within a study of technical replicates of blood from a few donors. The ends lost 6 bases at V and 6 bases at J; junction bases unmatched: 5. This CDR3 contains 13 residues. Germline V gives CDR1 MNHEY, CDR2 SMNVEV (reference sequence). TCRdb keeps only in-frame clones here, not all; method: immunoSEQ multiplex PCR. The sample lists roughly 65,000 clones, around 86% occurring once. The chain recombines TRBV27 with TRBJ1-2; 9 bases are shared with TRBD1. This sequence was found in a human donor in good health. Some clones in this sample may be carry-over from other donors' samples. Material for sequencing was PBMCs. The CDR3, as DNA: TGTGCCAGCAGCAAACAGGGGGCCGATGGCTACACCTTC. This translates into CASSKQGADGYTF.